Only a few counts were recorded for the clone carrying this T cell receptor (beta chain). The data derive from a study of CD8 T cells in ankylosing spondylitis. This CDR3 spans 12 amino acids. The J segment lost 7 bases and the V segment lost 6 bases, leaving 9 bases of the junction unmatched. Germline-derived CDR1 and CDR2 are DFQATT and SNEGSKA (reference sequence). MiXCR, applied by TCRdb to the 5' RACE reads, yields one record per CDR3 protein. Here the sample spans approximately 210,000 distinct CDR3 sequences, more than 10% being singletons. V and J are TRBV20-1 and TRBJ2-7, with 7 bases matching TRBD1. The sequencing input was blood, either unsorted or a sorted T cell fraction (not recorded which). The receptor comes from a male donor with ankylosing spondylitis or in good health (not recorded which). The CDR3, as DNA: TGCAGTGCAAGGACAGGCCCCGGGGAGCAGTACTTC. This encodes CSARTGPGEQYF.